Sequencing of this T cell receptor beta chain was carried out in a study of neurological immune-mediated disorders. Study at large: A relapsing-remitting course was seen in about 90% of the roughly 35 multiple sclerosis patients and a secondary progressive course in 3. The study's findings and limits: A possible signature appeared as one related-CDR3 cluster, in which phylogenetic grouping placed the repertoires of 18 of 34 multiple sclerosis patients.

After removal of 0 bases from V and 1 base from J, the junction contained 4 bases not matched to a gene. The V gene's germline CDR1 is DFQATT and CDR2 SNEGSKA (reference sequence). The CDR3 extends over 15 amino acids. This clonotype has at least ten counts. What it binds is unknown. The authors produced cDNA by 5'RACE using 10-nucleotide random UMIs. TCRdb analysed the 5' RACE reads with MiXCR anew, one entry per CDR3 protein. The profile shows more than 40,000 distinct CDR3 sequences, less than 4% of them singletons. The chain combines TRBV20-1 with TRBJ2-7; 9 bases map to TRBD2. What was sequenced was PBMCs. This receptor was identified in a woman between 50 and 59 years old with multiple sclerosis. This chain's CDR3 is CSARDWGLASYEQYF. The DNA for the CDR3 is TGCAGTGCTAGAGATTGGGGACTAGCATCCTACGAGCAGTACTTC.